This entry lists 25 T cell receptor beta chains sequenced from one sample in a study of spatial heterogeneity in lung cancer. Noted time point: sample taken at primary tumor resection. TCRdb used MiXCR to reprocess the 5' RACE reads, holding one entry per CDR3 protein. The table lists about 23,000 distinct CDR3 sequences, about 4.3% of them singletons. The sample consisted of PBMCs, taken at surgery. The receptors shown here come from a male donor with early-stage non-small cell lung cancer.

This clonotype was observed many times. The rearrangement links TRBV14 to TRBJ2-6; 7 nucleotides agree with TRBD1. The CDR3 consists of 17 residues. The V gene end was trimmed by 6 bases and the J gene end by 3 bases; junction bases not matched to a gene: 11. Per germline, CDR1 SGHDN and CDR2 FVKESK. The CDR3 DNA is TGTGCCAGCAGTCGGACAGGCTCCAGGTTTGGGGCCAACGTCCTGACTTTC. Translated, it gives CASSRTGSRFGANVLTF.

The table lists this clonotype with many counts. The V gene is TRBV18, the J gene TRBJ1-4; D remains unclear. The CDR3 is made up of 13 amino acids. The germline V gene has CDR1 KGHSH and CDR2 LQKENI. V was cut by 3 bases and J by 5 bases, with 7 bases left in between. As DNA, the CDR3 is TGTGCCAGCTCACCGGGCCTAAATGAAAAACTGTTTTTT. Protein sequence: CASSPGLNEKLFF. The entire variable domain, with the rest obtained from reference TRBV18 and TRBJ1-4, is as follows: NAGVMQNPRHLVRRRGQEARLRCSPMKGHSHVYWYRQLPEEGLKFMVYLQKENIIDESGMPKERFSAEFPKEGPSILRIQQVVRGDSAAYFCASSPGLNEKLFFGSGTQLSVL.

In this sample, this clonotype turned up many times. CDR3 sequence reads: CASGSGRIGETQYF. Here the CDR3 DNA reads TGTGCCAGCGGTTCCGGGAGAATTGGAGAGACCCAGTACTTC. The rearrangement links TRBV12-3 or TRBV12-4 to TRBJ2-5, with D possibly TRBD2 on 6 matching bases. CDR3 length: 14 residues. Trimming shortened V by 8 bases and J by 4 bases, and 17 bases separated the two germline ends.

This clonotype was seen many times. The V gene is TRBV12-3 or TRBV12-4, the J gene TRBJ2-3; 9 bases line up with TRBD2. The CDR3 sequence is 16 residues long. J was trimmed by 6 bases and V by 7 bases; bases with no gene match: 14. The CDR3 DNA follows: TGTGCCAGCACCTACTGGGCGGGAGGGCCCTCGGATACGCAGTATTTT. It specifies CASTYWAGGPSDTQYF.

Many counts were recorded for this clonotype. The V call is TRBV5-1, the J call TRBJ2-3, with D perhaps matching TRBD1 (5 bases). The CDR3 runs 11 residues. Germline CDR1 SGHRS, CDR2 YFSETQ. V was pared by 7 bases and J by 6 bases, with 9 bases between. The CDR3 here is CASSGYDTQYF. The CDR3, as DNA: TGCGCCAGCTCAGGGTACGATACGCAGTATTTT.

This clonotype appeared many times. This sequence joins TRBV28 and TRBJ1-3; no firm D call. V lost 3 bases and J 0 bases, leaving 9 bases between the germline ends. Germline V gene sequence: CDR1 MDHEN, CDR2 SYDVKM. This CDR3 is 15 amino acids long. The CDR3 reads CASSFPRLSGNTIYF. The CDR3 nucleotides read TGTGCCAGCAGTTTTCCCAGGCTCTCTGGAAACACCATATATTTT.

In its sample, this clonotype was seen many times. The chain combines TRBV20-1 with TRBJ2-5, with TRBD2 matching over 9 bases. Germline CDR1 reads DFQATT; CDR2 reads SNEGSKA (reference sequence). The CDR3 sequence is 14 residues long. The junction had 6 bases not matched to a gene; V was cut back by 3 bases and J by 4 bases. The CDR3 spells CSASTAGGRETQYF. Written as DNA, the CDR3 is TGCAGTGCTAGTACGGCGGGGGGGAGAGAGACCCAGTACTTC.

This clonotype was seen ten or more times. The CDR3 nucleotides are TGTGCCAGCAGCCAAGACGTATCTCCAGGGTACTCCTACGAGCAGTACTTC. This gives the protein CASSQDVSPGYSYEQYF. The rearrangement links TRBV3-1 to TRBJ2-7; perhaps TRBD1 as D (5 bases). V dropped 0 bases and J dropped 0 bases, with 15 bases sitting between them. Per the germline V gene, CDR1 is LGHDT and CDR2 is YNNKEL (reference sequence). This CDR3 comprises 17 residues.

This clonotype was seen at least ten times. This rearrangement joins TRBV14 to TRBJ2-5; tentatively, D is TRBD1 (5 bases). The CDR3 has 15 amino acids. Germline CDR1 SGHDN, CDR2 FVKESK. The germline V and J ends were trimmed by 0 bases and 5 bases, with 13 bases remaining between them. This CDR3 reads CASSQDLVQGETQYF. CDR3 nucleotide sequence: TGTGCCAGCAGCCAAGATCTCGTCCAGGGCGAGACCCAGTACTTC.

Ten or more counts support this clonotype. J is TRBJ2-7 and V is TRBV27; D gene ambiguous. CDR3 length: 12 amino acids. The V and J ends lost 3 bases and 4 bases respectively, with 7 bases between them. Per germline, CDR1 MNHEY and CDR2 SMNVEV (reference sequence). CDR3 sequence reads: CASSLDGYEQYF. The DNA of the CDR3 is TGTGCCAGCAGTTTGGATGGGTACGAGCAGTACTTC.

The table lists this clonotype with many counts. This chain connects TRBV19 to TRBJ2-5; TRBD2 matches at 10 bases. In germline, CDR1 is LNHDA, CDR2 SQIVND (reference sequence). With 1 base clipped from V and 4 bases from J, the junction kept 6 bases outside the gene matches. The CDR3 spans 16 residues. The CDR3 sequence: CASSIGSSGRGETQYF. CDR3 sequence (DNA): TGTGCCAGTAGTATAGGTTCTAGCGGGAGAGGAGAGACCCAGTACTTC.

This clonotype was seen ten or more times. This chain connects TRBV6-6 to TRBJ2-2; D might be TRBD1 or TRBD2, each matching 6 bases. V lost 3 bases to trimming and J lost 6 bases, with 8 bases between them. This CDR3 spans 13 amino acids. The germline V gene has CDR1 MNHNY and CDR2 SVGAGI (reference sequence). The CDR3 reads CASSYRGAGELFF. In DNA, the CDR3 is TGTGCCAGCAGTTATAGGGGGGCCGGGGAGCTGTTTTTT.

This clonotype was observed at least ten times. This chain joins TRBV5-1 and TRBJ2-5, with D unclear. Trimming took off 7 bases at V and 2 bases at J, with 12 bases between the two ends. CDR3 size: 13 residues. The germline V gene encodes CDR1 SGHRS and CDR2 YFSETQ. CDR3 coding DNA: TGCGCCAGCGGGTTTGACTTTCAAGAGACCCAGTACTTC. Translated, it gives CASGFDFQETQYF.

This clonotype was seen repeatedly, ten times or more. The J gene is TRBJ1-1, the V gene TRBV6-6; 8 bases align to TRBD1. This CDR3 spans 13 amino acids. Germline CDR1 reads MNHNY; CDR2 reads SVGAGI (reference sequence). The ends lost 2 bases at V and 8 bases at J; junction bases unmatched: 4. CDR3 bases: TGTGCCAGCAGTTACGACAGGGGCCAGGAAGCTTTCTTT. Encoded protein: CASSYDRGQEAFF.

The sample holds many counts of this clonotype. The genes are TRBV6-1 and TRBJ2-3, with D perhaps being TRBD1 or TRBD2 (5 bases each). CDR3 length equals 15 residues. CDR1 is MNHNS, CDR2 SASEGT, per germline. V lost 2 bases, J lost 9 bases, and 18 bases lay in between. The CDR3 is CASSEMRLAGRTQYF. CDR3 coding DNA: TGTGCCAGCAGTGAAATGAGGCTAGCAGGGAGAACGCAGTATTTT.

By share, this clonotype ranks as medium-sized. J is TRBJ2-1 and V is TRBV10-3, with D possibly matching TRBD2 (6 bases). The CDR3 runs to 13 residues. CDR1 is ENHRY and CDR2 is SYGVKD in the germline V gene. The V end lost 6 bases, the J end lost 10 bases, and 16 bases lay between the germline ends. The CDR3 sequence: CAISPGAPGEQFF. The CDR3 DNA sequence: TGTGCCATCAGCCCGGGAGCCCCGGGGGAGCAGTTCTTC.

This clonotype was observed many times. This chain uses TRBV13 with TRBJ1-2; D gene ambiguous. The length of the CDR3 is 13 residues. V was clipped by 4 bases and J by 3 bases, with 9 bases between them. Looked up from germline, CDR1 is PRHDT and CDR2 is FYEKMQ (reference sequence). CDR3 DNA sequence: TGTGCCAGCAGCTCCTACCCTCACTATGGCTACACCTTC. This encodes CASSSYPHYGYTF. The whole variable domain, remainder taken from reference TRBV13 and TRBJ1-2, is AAGVIQSPRHLIKEKRETATLKCYPIPRHDTVYWYQQGPGQDPQFLISFYEKMQSDKGSIPDRFSAQQFSDYHSELNMSSLELGDSALYFCASSSYPHYGYTFGSGTRLTVV.

This clonotype was counted at least ten times. The chain combines TRBV10-2 with TRBJ1-1; D gene ambiguous. CDR1 and CDR2 (germline): WSHSY, SAAADI. Trimming removed 9 bases from V and 3 bases from J, with 8 bases in between. This CDR3 has 11 amino acids. The CDR3 DNA follows: TGCGCCAGTAGCAAGGACACTGAAGCTTTCTTT. It encodes CASSKDTEAFF.

The chain links TRBV5-1 to TRBJ1-4; TRBD1 matches at 11 bases. This CDR3 spans 15 amino acids. The germline V gene encodes CDR1 SGHRS and CDR2 YFSETQ. The V gene end was trimmed by 1 base and the J gene end by 7 bases; junction bases not matched to a gene: 3. The CDR3 here is CASSLNGQGAEKLFF. The DNA of the CDR3 is TGCGCCAGCAGCTTGAATGGACAGGGGGCTGAAAAACTGTTTTTT. Filled out from reference TRBV5-1 and TRBJ1-4, the complete variable domain reads KAGVTQTPRYLIKTRGQQVTLSCSPISGHRSVSWYQQTPGQGLQFLFEYFSETQRNKGNFPGRFSGRQFSNSRSEMNVSTLELGDSALYLCASSLNGQGAEKLFFGSGTQLSVL.

This clonotype was counted many times. This chain links TRBV7-3 with TRBJ2-3; 8 bases match TRBD2. The V gene's germline CDR1 is SGHTA and CDR2 FQGTGA. With V trimmed by 3 bases and J by 4 bases, 6 bases remained unmatched. This CDR3 has 15 residues. The CDR3 protein is CASSFIAGKADTQYF. For the CDR3, the DNA is TGTGCCAGCAGCTTTATAGCGGGGAAGGCAGATACGCAGTATTTT.

This clonotype is medium-sized by share. The chain is built from TRBV7-9 and TRBJ2-1, with 10 bases that match TRBD2. Looked up from germline, CDR1 is SEHNR and CDR2 is FQNEAQ (reference sequence). This CDR3 spans 15 amino acids. The V segment lost 1 base and the J segment 6 bases; nucleotides outside the gene matches: 3. The CDR3 bases are TGTGCCAGCAGCTTAGGAGCGGGAGGGATCAATGAGCAGTTCTTC. The encoded protein is CASSLGAGGINEQFF.

This clonotype was seen many times. The chain recombines TRBV5-1 with TRBJ2-5; 8 nucleotides match TRBD1. Germline V lookup: CDR1 SGHRS, CDR2 YFSETQ. This CDR3 contains 15 residues. J gave up 5 bases and V 4 bases, and 10 bases lay outside the gene matches. CDR3 sequence (DNA): TGCGCCAGCAGCAACCGACCGGGACAGGAGGAGACCCAGTACTTC. Protein sequence: CASSNRPGQEETQYF.

The table lists this clonotype with many counts. The J gene is TRBJ2-7, the V gene TRBV21-1; the D segment call TRBD1 is taken from the table without a DNA check. TRBV21-1 corresponds to a pseudogene. CDR3 length equals 19 residues. Here the CDR3 reads CASSPIQGAGEEKAYEQYF. The CDR3 DNA sequence: TGTGCCAGCAGCCCAATACAAGGGGCAGGCGAAGAAAAAGCCTACGAGCAGTACTTC.

This clonotype was detected ten times or more. The chain recombines TRBV12-3 or TRBV12-4 with TRBJ1-5, with 8 bases lining up with TRBD1. The J segment lost 2 bases and the V segment lost 2 bases, leaving 2 bases of the junction unmatched. The CDR3 length is 15 residues. As DNA, the CDR3 is TGTGCCAGCAGTTTAACAGGGGGTGGCAATCAGCCCCAGCATTTT. Its protein product is CASSLTGGGNQPQHF.

A remark on this clonotype: A read error is possible here, since a much larger clone lies one base away. The chain couples TRBV7-3 to TRBJ2-1, with 10 bases lining up with TRBD1. CDR3 length: 15 residues. Germline V gives CDR1 SGHTA, CDR2 FQGTGA. The CDR3 bases are TGTGTCAGCCAGACGAGACAGGGGGCTGGCAATGAGCAGTTCTTC. Its translation is CVSQTRQGAGNEQFF.